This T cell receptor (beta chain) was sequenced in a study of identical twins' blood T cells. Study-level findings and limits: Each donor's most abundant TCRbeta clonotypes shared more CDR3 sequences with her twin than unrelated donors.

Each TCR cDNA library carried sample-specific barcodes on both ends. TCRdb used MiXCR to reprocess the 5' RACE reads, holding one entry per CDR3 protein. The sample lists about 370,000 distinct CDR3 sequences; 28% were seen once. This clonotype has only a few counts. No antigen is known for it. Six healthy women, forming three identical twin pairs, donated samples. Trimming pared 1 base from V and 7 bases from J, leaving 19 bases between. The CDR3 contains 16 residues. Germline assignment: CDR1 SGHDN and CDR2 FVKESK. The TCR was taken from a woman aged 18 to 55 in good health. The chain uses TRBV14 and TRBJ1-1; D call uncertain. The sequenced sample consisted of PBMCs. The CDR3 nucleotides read TGTGCCAGCAGCCAAGTACTACCAAGTTTTCAGGTTGAAGCTTTCTTT. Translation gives CASSQVLPSFQVEAFF.